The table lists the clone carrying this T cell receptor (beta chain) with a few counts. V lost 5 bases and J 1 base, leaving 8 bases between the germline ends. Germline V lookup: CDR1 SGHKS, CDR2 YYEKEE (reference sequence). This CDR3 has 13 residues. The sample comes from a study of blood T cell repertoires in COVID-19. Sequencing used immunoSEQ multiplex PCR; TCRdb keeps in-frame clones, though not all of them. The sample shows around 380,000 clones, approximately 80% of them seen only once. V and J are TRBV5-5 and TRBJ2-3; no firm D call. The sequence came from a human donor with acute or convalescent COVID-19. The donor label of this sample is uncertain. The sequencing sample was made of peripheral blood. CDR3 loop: CASSTVGTDTQYF. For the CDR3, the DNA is TGTGCCAGCAGTACCGTAGGCACAGATACGCAGTATTTT. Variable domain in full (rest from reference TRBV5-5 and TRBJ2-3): DAGVTQSPTHLIKTRGQQVTLRCSPISGHKSVSWYQQVLGQGPQFIFQYYEKEERGRGNFPDRFSARQFPNYSSELNVNALLLGDSALYLCASSTVGTDTQYFGPGTRLTVL.